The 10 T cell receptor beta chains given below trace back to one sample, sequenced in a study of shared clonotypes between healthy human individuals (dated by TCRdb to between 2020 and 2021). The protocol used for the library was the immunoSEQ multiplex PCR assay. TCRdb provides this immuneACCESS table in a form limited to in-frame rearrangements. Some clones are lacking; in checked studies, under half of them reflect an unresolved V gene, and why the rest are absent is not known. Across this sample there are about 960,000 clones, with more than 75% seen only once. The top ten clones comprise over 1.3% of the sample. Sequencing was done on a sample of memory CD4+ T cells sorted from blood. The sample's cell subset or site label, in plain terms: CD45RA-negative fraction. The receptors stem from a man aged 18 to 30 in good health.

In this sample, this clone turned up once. CDR3 coding DNA: TGTGCCAGCAGCCCACAGGGGGCGGGTGGCTACACCTTC. Translation: CASSPQGAGGYTF. The chain combines TRBV9 with TRBJ1-2; 9 bases align to TRBD1. The CDR3 contains 13 residues. The J segment lost 7 bases and the V segment lost 4 bases, leaving 5 bases of the junction unmatched. CDR1 is SGDLS, CDR2 YYNGEE, per germline.

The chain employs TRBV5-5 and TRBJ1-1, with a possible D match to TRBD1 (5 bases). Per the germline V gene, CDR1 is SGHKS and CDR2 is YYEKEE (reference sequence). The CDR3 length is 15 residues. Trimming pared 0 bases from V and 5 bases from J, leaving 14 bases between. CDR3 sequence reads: CASSLAGARGTEAFF. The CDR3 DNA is TGTGCCAGCAGCTTGGCCGGGGCCCGAGGGACTGAAGCTTTCTTT. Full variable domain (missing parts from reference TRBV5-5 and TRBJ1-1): DAGVTQSPTHLIKTRGQQVTLRCSPISGHKSVSWYQQVLGQGPQFIFQYYEKEERGRGNFPDRFSARQFPNYSSELNVNALLLGDSALYLCASSLAGARGTEAFFGQGTRLTVV.

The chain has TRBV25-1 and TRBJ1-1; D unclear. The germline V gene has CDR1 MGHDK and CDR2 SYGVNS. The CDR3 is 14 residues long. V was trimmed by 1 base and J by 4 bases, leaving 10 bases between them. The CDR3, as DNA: TGTGCCAGCAGTGAATTTGGGTTGGGCACTGAAGCTTTCTTT. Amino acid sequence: CASSEFGLGTEAFF.

CDR3 in amino acids: CASSGQPPYNEQFF. The CDR3 nucleotides are TGTGCCAGCTCAGGACAGCCCCCCTACAATGAGCAGTTCTTC. V is TRBV18 and J is TRBJ2-1; the D gene is possibly TRBD1 (6 bases). The germline CDR1 and CDR2 sequences are KGHSH and LQKENI. This CDR3 has 14 amino acids. With 5 bases removed from V and 2 bases from J, the gap between germline ends came to 10 bases.

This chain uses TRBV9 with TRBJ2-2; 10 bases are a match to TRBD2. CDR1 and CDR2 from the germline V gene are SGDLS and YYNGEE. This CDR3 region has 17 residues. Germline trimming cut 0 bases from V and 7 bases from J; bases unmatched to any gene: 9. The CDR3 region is CASSVGVSGRIGGELFF. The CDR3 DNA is TGTGCCAGCAGCGTAGGGGTTAGCGGGAGGATAGGCGGGGAGCTGTTTTTT.

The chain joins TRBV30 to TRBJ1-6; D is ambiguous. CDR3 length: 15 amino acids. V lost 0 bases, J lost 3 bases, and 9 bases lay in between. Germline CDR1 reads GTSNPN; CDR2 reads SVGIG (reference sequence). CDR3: CAWSVAGYYNSPLHF. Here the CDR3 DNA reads TGTGCCTGGAGTGTGGCAGGTTACTATAATTCACCCCTCCACTTT.

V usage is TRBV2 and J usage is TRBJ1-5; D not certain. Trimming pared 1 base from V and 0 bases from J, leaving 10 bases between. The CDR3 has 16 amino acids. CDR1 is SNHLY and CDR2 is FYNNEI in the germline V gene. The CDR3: CASSEVGVYSNQPQHF. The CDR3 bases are TGTGCCAGCAGTGAAGTGGGAGTCTATAGCAATCAGCCCCAGCATTTT.

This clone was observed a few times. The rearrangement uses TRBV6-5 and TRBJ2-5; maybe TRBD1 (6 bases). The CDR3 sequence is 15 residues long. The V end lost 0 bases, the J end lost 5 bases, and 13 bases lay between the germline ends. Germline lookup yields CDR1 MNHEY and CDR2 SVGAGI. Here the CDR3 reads CASSYSAGVMETQYF. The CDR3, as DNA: TGTGCCAGCAGTTACTCGGCAGGGGTGATGGAGACCCAGTACTTC.

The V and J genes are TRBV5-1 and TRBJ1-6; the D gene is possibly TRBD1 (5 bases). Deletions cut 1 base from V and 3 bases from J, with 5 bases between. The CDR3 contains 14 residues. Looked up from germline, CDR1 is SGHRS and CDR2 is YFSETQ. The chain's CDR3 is CASSLTGYNSPLHF. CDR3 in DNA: TGCGCCAGCAGCTTGACAGGCTATAATTCACCCCTCCACTTT.

The CDR3 sequence is CASSEDAMFRGRLNGELFF. CDR3 in DNA: TGTGCCAGCAGTGAGGACGCTATGTTTCGCGGGAGACTTAACGGGGAGCTGTTTTTT. The chain is built from TRBV2 and TRBJ2-2, with 7 bases that match TRBD2. Losses at the gene ends were 3 bases for V and 7 bases for J; bases not matched to a gene: 20. Germline V gene sequence: CDR1 SNHLY, CDR2 FYNNEI. The CDR3 length is 19 residues.